The rows below give T cell receptor beta chains drawn from one sample of a study of blood T cells in healthy people across ages. TCRdb ran MiXCR on the 5' RACE reads and lists one entry per CDR3 protein. The repertoire has just over 800,000 distinct CDR3 sequences, roughly 60% of them found once; the top ten carry about 30%. The sample taken for sequencing was blood. Every receptor here comes from a man aged 25-40 years in good health. Both conserved end residues are part of each CDR3.

J | V | CDR3
TRBJ2-3 | TRBV6-1 | CASRALAGGTTDTQYF
NA | TRBV13 | CASSLGGGFYEQYF
TRBJ2-3 | TRBV7-2 | CASSPASGGATDTQYF
TRBJ2-7 | TRBV20-1 | CSASRGVYEQYF
TRBJ2-1 | TRBV30 | CAWIDVVQGAQFF
TRBJ1-1 | TRBV7-2 | CASSKTGWNTEAFF
TRBJ2-1 | TRBV7-2 | CASSYPSGSSSYNEQFF
TRBJ1-2 | TRBV9 | CASSVVIGYGGYTF
TRBJ2-3 | TRBV12-3/TRBV12-4 | CASTDLRDSTDTQYF
TRBJ2-1 | TRBV7-2 | CASSLGASGGYNEQFF
TRBJ2-3 | TRBV6-4 | CASSDSGQNTDTQYF
TRBJ2-1 | TRBV14 | CASSSTGGFSYNEQFF
TRBJ2-7 | TRBV7-9 | CASSRLGRADPYEQYF
NA | TRBV10-3 | CAISPGGDETQYF
TRBJ2-7 | TRBV28 | CASSSRQVSSYEQYF
TRBJ1-2 | TRBV6-6 | CASSYLDKDYGYTF
TRBJ1-2 | TRBV7-3 | CASSSGSQLTF
TRBJ1-5 | TRBV4-2 | CASSQGNTGLQHF
TRBJ2-1 | TRBV10-2 | CAYARAGGPGEQFF
TRBJ2-1 | TRBV16 | CASSQRDLEQFF
TRBJ2-1 | TRBV9 | CASSKDYNEQFF
TRBJ2-4 | TRBV4-2 | CASGRDRDHEQNF
TRBJ2-1 | TRBV5-1 | CASSLVGGRNEQFF
TRBJ2-5 | TRBV5-1 | CATEGAPGTQYF
TRBJ1-5 | TRBV6-6 | CAGRPFGDNQLQHF
TRBJ1-5 | TRBV29-1 | CSVGGGGGQPQHF
TRBJ1-6 | TRBV21-1 | CASPGLTRDSPLHF
NA | TRBV10-3 | CAISESRVEQYF
TRBJ2-7 | TRBV6-6 | CASFPGRDRTYEQYF
TRBJ2-6 | TRBV5-1 | CASSLAGRFSSGANVLTF
TRBJ1-1 | TRBV7-2 | CASSSKGQGMGTEAFF
TRBJ2-1 | TRBV6-1 | CASRGGPHNEQFF
TRBJ2-1 | TRBV7-2 | CASSLGYGTSGNNEQFF
TRBJ2-5 | TRBV7-2 | CASRAQETQYF
TRBJ2-1 | TRBV20-1 | CSARDLGKRYNEQFF
TRBJ1-1 | TRBV7-6 | CASSMGARVTEAFF
TRBJ1-1 | TRBV5-1 | CASSLVVRGAANTEAFF
TRBJ1-4 | TRBV11-2 | CASSPGTGRWTNEKLFF
TRBJ2-1 | TRBV4-3 | CASSLNRDYLRNEQFF
TRBJ2-1 | TRBV5-1 | CASSFGRGQFF